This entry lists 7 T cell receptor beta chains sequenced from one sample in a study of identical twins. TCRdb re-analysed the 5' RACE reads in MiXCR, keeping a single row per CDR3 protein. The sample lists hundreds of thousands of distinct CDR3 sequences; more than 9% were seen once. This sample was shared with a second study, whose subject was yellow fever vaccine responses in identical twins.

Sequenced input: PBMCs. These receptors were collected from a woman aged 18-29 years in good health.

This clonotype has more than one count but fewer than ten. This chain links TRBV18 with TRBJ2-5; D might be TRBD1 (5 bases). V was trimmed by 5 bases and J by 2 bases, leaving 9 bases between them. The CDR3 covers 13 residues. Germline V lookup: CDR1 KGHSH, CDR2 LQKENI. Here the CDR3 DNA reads TGTGCCAGCTCATTACAGGCGCAAGAGACCCAGTACTTC. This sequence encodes CASSLQAQETQYF. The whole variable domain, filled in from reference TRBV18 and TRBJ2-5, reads NAGVMQNPRHLVRRRGQEARLRCSPMKGHSHVYWYRQLPEEGLKFMVYLQKENIIDESGMPKERFSAEFPKEGPSILRIQQVVRGDSAAYFCASSLQAQETQYFGPGTRLLVL.

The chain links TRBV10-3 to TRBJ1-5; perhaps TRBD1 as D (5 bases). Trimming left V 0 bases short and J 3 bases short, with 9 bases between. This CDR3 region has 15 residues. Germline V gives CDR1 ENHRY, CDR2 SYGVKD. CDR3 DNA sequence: TGTGCCATCAGTGAGTCAGGGGAGAACAATCAGCCCCAGCATTTT. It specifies CAISESGENNQPQHF.

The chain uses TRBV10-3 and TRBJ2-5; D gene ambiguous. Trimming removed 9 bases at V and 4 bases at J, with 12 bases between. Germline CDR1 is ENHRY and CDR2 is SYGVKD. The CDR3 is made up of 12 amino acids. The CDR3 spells CAIRDGPETQYF. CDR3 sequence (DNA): TGTGCCATTAGAGACGGGCCAGAGACCCAGTACTTC.

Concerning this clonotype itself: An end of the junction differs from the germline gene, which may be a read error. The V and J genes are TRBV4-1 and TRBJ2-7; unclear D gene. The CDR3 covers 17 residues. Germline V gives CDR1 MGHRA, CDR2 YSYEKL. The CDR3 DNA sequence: TGCGCCAGCAGCCAAAATATTTCCCCAGACCCCTCCCACGAGCAGTACTTC. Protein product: CASSQNISPDPSHEQYF.

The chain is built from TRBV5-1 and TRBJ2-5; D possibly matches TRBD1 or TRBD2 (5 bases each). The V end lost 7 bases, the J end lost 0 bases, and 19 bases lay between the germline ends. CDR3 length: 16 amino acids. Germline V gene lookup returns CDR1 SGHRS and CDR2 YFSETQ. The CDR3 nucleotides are TGCGCCAGCGGACTCCGGGGCTCCAAGTACCAAGAGACCCAGTACTTC. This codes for CASGLRGSKYQETQYF.

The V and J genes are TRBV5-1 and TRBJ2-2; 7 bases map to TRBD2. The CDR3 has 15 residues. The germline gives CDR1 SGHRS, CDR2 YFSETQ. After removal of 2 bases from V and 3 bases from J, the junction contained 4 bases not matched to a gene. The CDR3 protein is CASSFGLADTGELFF. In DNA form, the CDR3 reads TGCGCCAGCAGCTTCGGTCTAGCGGACACCGGGGAGCTGTTTTTT.

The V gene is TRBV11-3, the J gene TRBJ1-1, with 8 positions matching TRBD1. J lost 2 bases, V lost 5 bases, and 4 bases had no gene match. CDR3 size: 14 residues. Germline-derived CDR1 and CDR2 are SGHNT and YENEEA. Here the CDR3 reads CASSAGGSNTEAFF. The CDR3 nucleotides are TGTGCCAGCAGCGCAGGGGGCTCCAACACTGAAGCTTTCTTT.